This T cell receptor beta chain was sequenced in a study of beta chain features in type 1 diabetes (dated by TCRdb to 2016 to 2018). Some background on the complete study: Patients and healthy donors did not differ in mean age, gender distribution, total cell number or subset yield. Naive and central memory subsets were obtained from all 28 donors, but regulatory and stem cell-like memory subsets were isolated from only 8 patients and roughly eight healthy donors. A total of under 140,000,000 sorted cells were examined across all samples, and the number of cells per subset was strongly correlated with RNA yield. The study compared the TCRB repertoires of sorted circulating CD4+ T cell subsets in recently diagnosed type 1 diabetes patients with those in matched healthy donors.

All of the isolated RNA was reverse transcribed with the High Capacity cDNA Reverse Transcription Kit, so expressed TCRB transcripts were sequenced. Deep immunoSEQ sequencing was performed on naive, central memory and regulatory T cell samples, with an average of roughly 3.5 million total reads per sample. Sorted cells were lysed in RLT buffer, and RNA was extracted using DNase-treated RNeasy Micro or Mini kits according to cell number. Each cell subset was processed on its own to prevent cross-contamination, while patient and healthy donor samples were processed together. Using the immunoSEQ multiplex PCR, TCRB sequences were amplified from cDNA into 87-bp fragments spanning the CDR3 region. Sequencing of the amplicons was performed on the Illumina HiSeq platform. The source study handled its data this way. PCR bias was corrected computationally using synthetic template baselines, and reads within Hamming distance 2 were collapsed, with unmergeable singletons discarded. Reads were aligned against IMGT to assign V, D and J genes, CDR3 length and insertions or deletions at six rearrangement sites. Clonotype counts were normalized to sorted cell number within each subset before computing true diversity and Gini coefficients with the tcR R package. Repertoire sharing was quantified using the overlap coefficient calculated on TCRB nucleotide sequences. As a proxy for the pre-selection repertoire, out-of-frame TCRB sequences from naive cells were analyzed. TCRdb re-hosts the immuneACCESS table, in-frame sequences only. Its copies lack some clones; in the studies checked, an unresolved V gene accounts for under half of them, and the cause for the rest is not known. V, J and clone size reflect that table, while D and trimming were determined from the DNA. Recorded for this sample are fewer than 650,000 clones; roughly 15% of them occurred a single time. Approximately 0.099% of the sample goes to the ten largest clones.

General study outcomes and caveats: Naive, central memory and regulatory TCRB repertoires appeared to be more similar among patients than among healthy donors. Only small numbers of individuals were included in the HLA sub-analyses, which left unresolved whether HLA type had any influence on TCRB rearrangement. At VDJ recombination sites, type 1 diabetes patients had fewer insertions and more deleted nucleotides, which implies abnormalities in thymic rearrangement. Shorter templates might be favored by PCR, yet because patient and control samples were amplified and corrected together, any such skew would affect both groups equally. A moderate but significant shortening of TCRB CDR3 length was observed in type 1 diabetes patients in all four CD4+ subsets. Because cDNA was sequenced instead of genomic DNA, highly expressing activated cells could be over-represented, though the groups showed no difference in activation or CD3 levels.

Concerning this clone itself: No cognate antigen has been identified for it. Per-base qualities were not stored, and no clone one base away is much larger.

Each donor gave one peripheral blood draw, averaging about 100 mL, which was collected into heparinised tubes. Using a panel that included CD45RO, CCR7, CD25, CD127, CD95 and CD27, naive, central memory, regulatory and stem cell-like memory CD4+ T cells were sorted on a BD FACSAria II. Purity was above 98% for every sorted population. PBMCs were separated immediately by Lymphoprep density gradient centrifugation and were stained directly, without being cultured. So that batch effects would be minimized, each experiment stained and sorted samples in pairs, pairing one healthy donor with one patient. V and J are trimmed by 5 bases and 4 bases, and the gene matches miss 5 bases of the junction. The cysteine opens and the phenylalanine closes a CDR3 of 14 amino acids. Only the CDR3 region is kept as DNA, spanning 42 bases read in frame from base 1. CDR1 and CDR2 were assigned from the germline V gene as SGHAT and FQNNGV.

The rearranged segments are TRBV11-2 and TRBJ2-1, and 7 bases in between align with TRBD1. Sequences were obtained from naive CD4+ T cells from blood. The sample's cell subset or site, from its label and the paper: true naive CD4+ T cells. This receptor was obtained from a man aged 18 to 29 in good health. The DNA reads TGTGCCAGCAGCCCGGGACAGATTTACAATGAGCAGTTCTTC. This gives the protein CASSPGQIYNEQFF.